The present T cell receptor beta chain was sequenced within a study of T cell responses to AZD1222 COVID-19 vaccine. Method: immunoSEQ multiplex PCR; TCRdb's copy keeps in-frame clones and lacks some. The sample includes about 100,000 clones, just over 90% of them seen just once. Germline loops: CDR1 MNHEY, CDR2 SVGAGI. The CDR3 extends over 13 amino acids. V shed 7 bases, J shed 6 bases, and the junction held 6 bases outside the gene matches. The source material was peripheral blood, sampled on day 0 of AZD1222 vaccination. The receptor's source is an adult in good health. This chain joins TRBV6-5 and TRBJ2-7; 10 bases align to TRBD1. The CDR3 sequence is CASIKGQGSEQYF. DNA of the CDR3: TGTGCCAGCATAAAGGGACAGGGGAGCGAGCAGTACTTC.